The rows below give T cell receptor beta chains drawn from one sample of a study of cytomegalovirus exposure and HLA in healthy donors. Here immunoSEQ multiplex PCR was the method, and the copy in TCRdb shows in-frame clones only, minus some. Of roughly 100,000 clones listed, around four fifths are singletons. Sequenced sample: PBMCs. Source of these receptors: a man in his forties in good health and CMV-seronegative. Each CDR3 is given with its conserved first and last residue.

v_gene	j_gene	CDR3aa
TRBV7-6	TRBJ2-5	CASSPQGGETQYF
TRBV7-2	TRBJ2-2	CASSRTGGATGELFF
TRBV19	TRBJ1-1	CASSRTGVRTEAFF
TRBV5-1	TRBJ2-5	CASSFSGETQYF
TRBV7-3	TRBJ2-1	CASSLGRGGYNEQFF
TRBV5-4	TRBJ1-1	CASSLVRRQNTEAFF
TRBV7-3	TRBJ1-2	CASSLRRTGYGYTF
TRBV10-3	TRBJ1-1	CAISDGTGGTEAFF
TRBV5-1	TRBJ2-3	CASSPGLSSRSTDTQYF
TRBV19	TRBJ1-5	CASSTPQDTRNQPQHF
TRBV27	TRBJ1-6	CASKTLTGSPLHF
TRBV4-1	TRBJ1-2	CASSLRDRGNYGYTF
TRBV11-1	TRBJ2-5	CASSLGRGGRETQYF
TRBV6-6	TRBJ2-1	CASIGNEQFF
TRBV7-2	TRBJ1-2	CASSPRTGLRLDYGYTF
TRBV7-9	TRBJ2-3	CASSLGRSTDTQYF
TRBV5-1	TRBJ1-2	CASSLLSGQGYGYTF
TRBV7-6	TRBJ2-2	CASSYSGGPTGELFF
TRBV6-1	TRBJ1-1	CASRNDGQNTEAFF
TRBV5-4	TRBJ1-1	CASSFQGIGEAFF
TRBV28	TRBJ1-3	CASSPPNSYSGNTIYF
TRBV11-2	TRBJ1-6	CASSWGQKNSPLHF
TRBV5-1	TRBJ2-5	CASSLDRVSQETQYF
TRBV6-5	TRBJ2-3	CASSHSGQGSDTQYF
TRBV5-5	TRBJ1-1	CASSLYRGNTEAFF
TRBV7-2	NA	CASSLTGHEQYF
TRBV4-1	TRBJ1-5	CASSQEAGPSNQPQHF
TRBV5-1	TRBJ2-3	CASSLTGTSGGDTQYF
TRBV2	TRBJ2-5	CASSITRSPQETQYF
TRBV10-3	TRBJ2-7	CAISDPGTGGTLFGEQYF
TRBV6-6	TRBJ2-7	CASSWDSAYEQYF
TRBV11-3	TRBJ2-3	CASSSGTYTTTDTQYF
TRBV19	TRBJ2-3	CASTGWADTQYF
TRBV9	TRBJ1-2	CASSAAAGYTF
TRBV19	TRBJ1-2	CASSMRGQGIYGYTF
TRBV5-6	TRBJ2-5	CASSLSSQETQYF
TRBV5-6	TRBJ2-7	CASSRIGQRYEQYF
TRBV9	TRBJ1-1	CASSVEGQPTEAFF
TRBV12-5	TRBJ2-7	CASGLEWTPYEQYF
TRBV18	TRBJ2-5	CASSRDYRQETQYF
TRBV5-1	TRBJ1-2	CASSLVAGDSYGYTF
TRBV15	TRBJ1-1	CATSRDKQGLTVLLTEAFF
TRBV12-2	TRBJ1-5	CASRLRPRGQPQHF
TRBV6-1	TRBJ1-6	CASTQAVTLHF
TRBV18	TRBJ1-5	CASSPRDRGSNQPQHF
TRBV6-6	TRBJ2-5	CASSFGLAGGETQYF
TRBV7-9	TRBJ2-7	CSSSLYYEQYF
TRBV5-4	TRBJ2-3	CASSLTVAPADTQYF
TRBV7-9	TRBJ2-1	CASSLAAGYNEQFF